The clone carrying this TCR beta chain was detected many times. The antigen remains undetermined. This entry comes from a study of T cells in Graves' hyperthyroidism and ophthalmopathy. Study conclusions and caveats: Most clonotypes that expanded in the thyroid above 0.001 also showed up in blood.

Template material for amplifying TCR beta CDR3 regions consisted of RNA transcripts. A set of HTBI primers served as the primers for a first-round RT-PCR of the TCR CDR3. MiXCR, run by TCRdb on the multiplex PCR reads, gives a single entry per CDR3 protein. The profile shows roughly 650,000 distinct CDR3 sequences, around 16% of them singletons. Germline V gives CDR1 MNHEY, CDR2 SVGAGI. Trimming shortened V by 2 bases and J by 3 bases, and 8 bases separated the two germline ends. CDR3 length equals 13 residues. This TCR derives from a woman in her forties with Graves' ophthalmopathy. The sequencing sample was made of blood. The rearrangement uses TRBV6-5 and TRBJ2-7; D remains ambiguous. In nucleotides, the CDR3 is TGTGCCAGCAGTTACAGCCCTTTCTACGAGCAGTACTTC. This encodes CASSYSPFYEQYF.